This TCR beta chain was recovered during a study of blood T cell repertoires in COVID-19. The overall study: In each case, the material was cDNA or gDNA derived from T cells, B-cell-depleted T cells, or PBMCs.

Data came from immunoSEQ multiplex PCR; TCRdb stores just in-frame clones and leaves some out. The profile shows more than 150,000 clones, more than 75% of them singletons. This clone was seen a few times. CDR1 and CDR2 from the germline V gene are MGHRA and YSYEKL. The CDR3 spans 17 residues. The V end was cut by 0 bases, the J end by 0 bases, with 9 bases between. This chain links TRBV4-1 with TRBJ2-6, with D tentatively TRBD1 (5 bases). Sequenced sample: PBMCs or T cells enriched from blood (not recorded which). The TCR was taken from a man aged 55 to 69 who had been exposed to COVID-19. DNA of the CDR3: TGCGCCAGCAGCCAAGATTTGGACAACTCTGGGGCCAACGTCCTGACTTTC. Encoded protein: CASSQDLDNSGANVLTF.